The rows below give T cell receptor beta chains drawn from one sample of a study of early T cells in non-severe SARS-CoV-2 infection. MiXCR was run by TCRdb on the 5' RACE reads, yielding one entry per CDR3 protein. Here the sample spans 85,000 to 90,000 distinct CDR3 sequences, roughly 14% being singletons. Source material: whole blood. These receptors all stem from an adult who was a healthcare worker with PCR-confirmed SARS-CoV-2 infection or an uninfected control (not recorded which). Each CDR3 is given with its conserved first and last residue. D genes are given only for firm matches. The listing skips clone size in some rows; elsewhere it reads once, few, many or a size class.

j_call | d_call | clone_size | v_call | cdr3_aa | cdr3_nt
TRBJ2-3 | - | many | TRBV12-3/TRBV12-4 | CASSFRDSTDTQYF | TGTGCCAGCAGTTTCCGGGACAGCACAGATACGCAGTATTTT
TRBJ1-2 | TRBD1 | - | TRBV2 | CASSERGQHYGYTF | TGTGCCAGCAGTGAAAGGGGGCAGCATTATGGCTACACCTTC
TRBJ1-2 | TRBD1 | few | TRBV28 | CASGTGLDGYTF | TGTGCCAGCGGGACAGGGTTAGATGGCTACACCTTC
TRBJ1-6 | - | few | TRBV7-3 | CASSLTGGKDSPLHF | TGTGCCAGCAGCTTAACTGGGGGGAAGGACTCACCCCTCCACTTT
TRBJ2-3 | - | few | TRBV7-3 | CASSAQTVTDTQYF | TGTGCCAGCAGCGCACAGACAGTCACAGATACGCAGTATTTT
TRBJ1-1 | TRBD1 | few | TRBV7-3 | CASSQQGVGTEAFF | TGTGCCAGCAGCCAACAGGGGGTGGGCACTGAAGCTTTCTTT
TRBJ2-1 | - | few | TRBV10-3 | CAISDPGETNNEQFF | TGTGCCATCAGTGACCCAGGCGAGACAAACAATGAGCAGTTCTTC
TRBJ2-2 | - | - | TRBV6-1 | CASSEIDTGELFF | TGTGCCAGCAGTGAAATCGACACCGGGGAGCTGTTTTTT
TRBJ2-1 | - | many | TRBV9 | CASSVGGGRGNEQFF | TGTGCCAGCAGCGTAGGGGGGGGCCGTGGCAATGAGCAGTTCTTC
TRBJ1-6 | - | - | TRBV2 | CASSRTEGYNSPLHF | TGTGCCAGCAGTAGAACAGAAGGGTATAATTCACCCCTCCACTTT
TRBJ1-1 | TRBD1 | few | TRBV6-1 | CASIKPGQRPEAFF | TGTGCCAGCATCAAACCGGGACAGCGGCCTGAAGCTTTCTTT
TRBJ2-3 | TRBD2 | - | TRBV5-4 | CASRSGSGRSDTQYF | TGTGCCAGCCGATCAGGTAGCGGGAGATCAGATACGCAGTATTTT
TRBJ2-5 | TRBD1 | few | TRBV2 | CASTGQAYQETQYF | TGTGCCAGCACCGGACAGGCGTACCAAGAGACCCAGTACTTC
TRBJ2-2 | - | - | TRBV18 | CASSTPSGELFF | TGTGCCAGTTCCACCCCCAGCGGGGAGCTGTTTTTT
TRBJ1-4 | - | - | TRBV12-3/TRBV12-4 | CASSFQGGDEKLFF | TGTGCCAGCAGTTTCCAGGGTGGGGATGAAAAACTGTTTTTT
TRBJ1-4 | - | few | TRBV7-3 | CASSLIRPTGRDEKLFF | TGTGCCAGCAGCTTAATCCGCCCTACAGGGCGGGATGAAAAACTGTTTTTT
TRBJ2-3 | TRBD1 | few | TRBV11-2 | CASSLAGTDFSTDTQYF | TGTGCCAGCAGCTTAGCCGGGACAGATTTTTCCACAGATACGCAGTATTTT
TRBJ2-1 | - | - | TRBV19 | CASARGSVGSSSYNEQFF | TGTGCCAGCGCACGGGGGTCGGTGGGATCGTCCTCCTACAATGAGCAGTTCTTC
TRBJ1-4 | - | few | TRBV5-6 | CASSLDLPGSRLFF | TGTGCCAGCAGCTTGGACCTCCCTGGGAGCCGTTTGTTTTTT
TRBJ1-6 | - | many | TRBV2 | CASSRGAPLHF | TGTGCCAGCAGTCGGGGGGCACCCCTCCACTTT
TRBJ2-2 | - | - | TRBV3-1 | CASGHPLNTGELFF | TGTGCCAGCGGACACCCACTGAACACCGGGGAGCTGTTTTTT
TRBJ2-1 | TRBD1 | many | TRBV27 | CASRYNRGRQFF | TGTGCCAGCAGATACAACAGGGGACGGCAGTTCTTC
TRBJ2-5 | TRBD1 | many | TRBV27 | CASSFLGTGGRETQYF | TGTGCCAGCAGTTTCCTCGGGACAGGGGGCAGAGAGACCCAGTACTTC
TRBJ2-1 | TRBD2 | few | TRBV12-3/TRBV12-4 | CASSLRLGAGGSYNEQFF | TGTGCCAGCAGTTTAAGGTTGGGAGCGGGAGGCTCCTACAATGAGCAGTTCTTC
TRBJ1-5 | - | many | TRBV6-5 | CASSYTVNQPQHF | TGTGCCAGCAGTTACACCGTAAATCAGCCCCAGCATTTT
TRBJ2-2 | TRBD1 | - | TRBV6-5 | CASSFSDRGGTGELFF | TGTGCCAGCAGTTTTTCGGACAGGGGAGGGACCGGGGAGCTGTTTTTT
TRBJ2-5 | - | many | TRBV20-1 | CSASPRLGSRETQYF | TGCAGTGCTTCCCCCCGGCTAGGCAGCCGAGAGACCCAGTACTTC
TRBJ2-3 | - | few | TRBV25-1 | CASAPTRGTGDTQYF | TGTGCCAGCGCTCCTACGAGGGGAACTGGAGATACGCAGTATTTT
TRBJ2-1 | TRBD1 | - | TRBV6-6 | CASSYRDRVNYNEQFF | TGTGCCAGCAGTTACCGGGACAGGGTGAATTACAATGAGCAGTTCTTC
TRBJ2-1 | - | many | TRBV29-1 | CSVAASGEGGEQFF | TGCAGCGTTGCGGCTAGCGGTGAGGGGGGTGAGCAGTTCTTC
TRBJ1-2 | TRBD1 | - | TRBV6-5 | CASRGGTGGFYGYTF | TGTGCCAGCAGGGGCGGGACAGGGGGCTTCTATGGCTACACCTTC
TRBJ2-5 | - | few | TRBV3-1 | CASSRTEETQYF | TGTGCCAGCAGCCGGACAGAAGAGACCCAGTACTTC
TRBJ2-2 | - | - | TRBV27 | CASSLLGANTGELFF | TGTGCCAGCAGTTTACTAGGCGCGAACACCGGGGAGCTGTTTTTT
TRBJ2-5 | TRBD2 | - | TRBV7-8 | CASSLGAGEKETQYF | TGTGCCAGCAGCTTAGGGGCGGGGGAGAAAGAGACCCAGTACTTC
TRBJ2-1 | - | many | TRBV20-1 | CSALKRPNEQFF | TGCAGTGCCCTCAAGAGACCGAATGAGCAGTTCTTC
TRBJ1-2 | - | - | TRBV29-1 | CSVDDGYGYTF | TGCAGCGTTGATGATGGCTATGGCTACACCTTC
TRBJ2-3 | - | few | TRBV18 | CASSQNPDWLVLHAQYF | TGTGCCAGCTCACAGAATCCAGACTGGCTGGTGCTTCACGCGCAGTATTTT
TRBJ1-1 | - | many | TRBV11-2 | CASSFAGSMNTEAFF | TGTGCCAGCAGCTTTGCGGGTTCCATGAACACTGAAGCTTTCTTT
TRBJ2-2 | - | many | TRBV14 | CASSQLGWNTGELFF | TGTGCCAGCAGCCAACTGGGTTGGAACACCGGGGAGCTGTTTTTT
TRBJ2-3 | - | - | TRBV13 | CASSPGKGGTQYF | TGTGCCAGCAGCCCAGGGAAGGGGGGTACGCAGTATTTT
TRBJ2-1 | TRBD2 | - | TRBV9 | CASSGTSGDYNEQFF | TGTGCCAGCAGCGGGACTAGCGGGGACTACAATGAGCAGTTCTTC
TRBJ2-1 | TRBD1 | few | TRBV20-1 | CSARPGQGLGQFF | TGCAGTGCTAGACCTGGACAGGGTTTAGGCCAGTTCTTC
TRBJ1-5 | - | - | TRBV19 | CASSINLNNQPQHF | TGTGCCAGTAGTATAAACCTAAACAATCAGCCCCAGCATTTT
TRBJ1-2 | - | many | TRBV29-1 | CSVEKGGGYTF | TGCAGCGTCGAAAAGGGTGGAGGCTACACCTTC
TRBJ1-2 | TRBD1 | - | TRBV29-1 | CSVVDRANSGYTF | TGCAGCGTCGTAGACAGGGCCAACTCTGGCTACACCTTC
TRBJ2-1 | TRBD1 | few | TRBV2 | CASSSRTGYNEQFF | TGTGCCAGCAGTAGCCGGACAGGGTACAATGAGCAGTTCTTC
TRBJ1-4 | - | many | TRBV20-1 | CSARRDATNEKLFF | TGCAGTGCCCGGCGGGATGCAACTAATGAAAAACTGTTTTTT
TRBJ2-6 | TRBD1 | few | TRBV2 | CASSGQQGATGANVLTF | TGTGCCAGCAGTGGACAACAGGGGGCGACTGGGGCCAACGTCCTGACTTTC
TRBJ1-2 | - | few | TRBV25-1 | CASNGQSVNYGYTF | TGTGCCAGCAACGGACAGTCGGTCAACTATGGCTACACCTTC
TRBJ1-1 | - | few | TRBV6-6 | CASREKGAEAFF | TGTGCCAGCAGAGAGAAGGGGGCTGAAGCTTTCTTT
TRBJ1-1 | - | few | TRBV14 | CASSRIQGVNTEVFF | TGTGCCAGCAGTCGAATACAGGGAGTCAACACTGAAGTTTTCTTT
TRBJ1-3 | TRBD1 | few | TRBV7-2 | CASSVQGSSGNTIYF | TGTGCCAGCAGCGTACAGGGGAGCTCTGGAAACACCATATATTTT
TRBJ2-1 | TRBD1 | few | TRBV2 | CASRKEQGAWDEQFF | TGTGCCAGCAGAAAGGAACAGGGGGCTTGGGATGAGCAGTTCTTC
TRBJ2-3 | - | - | TRBV6-1 | CASSEQGGGARDTQYF | TGTGCCAGCAGTGAACAAGGGGGGGGTGCCAGGGATACGCAGTATTTT
TRBJ2-1 | TRBD1 | few | TRBV29-1 | CSVDGLQTGKYSEQFF | TGCAGCGTTGATGGGCTCCAGACAGGGAAGTACAGTGAGCAGTTCTTC
TRBJ2-1 | - | - | TRBV18 | CASSPLDGFTYNEQFF | TGTGCCAGCTCACCACTTGATGGATTTACCTACAATGAGCAGTTCTTC
TRBJ1-3 | - | - | TRBV5-1 | CASSPQGTSSGNTIYF | TGCGCCAGCAGCCCCCAGGGAACCTCCTCTGGAAACACCATATATTTT
TRBJ2-5 | TRBD1 | few | TRBV5-1 | CASSDRVRGRETQYF | TGCGCCAGCAGCGACAGGGTCCGCGGTAGGGAGACCCAGTACTTC